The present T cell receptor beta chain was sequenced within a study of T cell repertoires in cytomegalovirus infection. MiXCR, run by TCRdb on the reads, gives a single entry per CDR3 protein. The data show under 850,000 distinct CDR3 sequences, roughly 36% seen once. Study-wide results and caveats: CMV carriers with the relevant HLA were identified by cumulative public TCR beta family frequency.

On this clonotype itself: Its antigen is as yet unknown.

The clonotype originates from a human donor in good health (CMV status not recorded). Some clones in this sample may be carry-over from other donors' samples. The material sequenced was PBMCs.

CDR3 residues: CASSLAGVINHNEQFF. In DNA, the CDR3 is TGTGCCAGCAGCTTAGCGGGGGTAATAAATCACAATGAGCAGTTCTTC. V usage is TRBV7-2 and J usage is TRBJ2-1; D could derive from TRBD1 or TRBD2 (5 bases each). Trimming left V 0 bases short and J 5 bases short, with 14 bases between. Per germline, CDR1 SGHTA and CDR2 FQGNSA. This CDR3 has 16 amino acids.